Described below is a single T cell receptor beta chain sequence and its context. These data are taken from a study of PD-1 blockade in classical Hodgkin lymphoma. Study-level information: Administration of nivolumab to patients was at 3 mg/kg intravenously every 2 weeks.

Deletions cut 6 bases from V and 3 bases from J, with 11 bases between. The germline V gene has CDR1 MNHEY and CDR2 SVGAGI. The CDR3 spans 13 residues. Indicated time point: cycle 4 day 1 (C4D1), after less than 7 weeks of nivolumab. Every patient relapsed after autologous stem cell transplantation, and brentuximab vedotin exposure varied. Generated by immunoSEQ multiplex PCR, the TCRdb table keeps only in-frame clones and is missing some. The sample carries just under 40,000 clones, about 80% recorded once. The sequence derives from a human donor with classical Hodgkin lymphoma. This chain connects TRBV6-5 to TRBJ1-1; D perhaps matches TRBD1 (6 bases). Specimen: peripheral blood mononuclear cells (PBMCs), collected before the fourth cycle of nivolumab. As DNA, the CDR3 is TGTGCCAGCAGGGGCCCAGGGGACACTGAAGCTTTCTTT. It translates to CASRGPGDTEAFF.